The 5 T cell receptor beta chains below all came from one sample that was sequenced in a study of T cell repertoires in cytomegalovirus infection. What these receptors recognize is not known. TCRdb called the reads again in MiXCR, with one record for every CDR3 protein. The repertoire includes tens of thousands of distinct CDR3 sequences, 20% to 25% of them detected once, and approximately 68% sits in the top ten. Sequenced material: CD8+ T cells from cultured PBMCs, taken from culture after CMV antigen stimulation. These receptors came from a human donor in good health (CMV status not recorded). Some clones in this sample may be carry-over from other donors' samples.

This clonotype was observed a few times. The chain recombines TRBV19 with TRBJ2-7; no reliable D call. The CDR3 is 16 residues long. V was pared by 1 base and J by 0 bases, with 13 bases between. Germline CDR1 is LNHDA and CDR2 is SQIVND (reference sequence). This CDR3 reads CASSIGRSQSSYEQYF. CDR3 coding DNA: TGTGCCAGTAGTATAGGGCGGAGTCAAAGCTCCTACGAGCAGTACTTC. The whole variable domain, remainder taken from reference TRBV19 and TRBJ2-7, is DGGITQSPKYLFRKEGQNVTLSCEQNLNHDAMYWYRQDPGQGLRLIYYSQIVNDFQKGDIAEGYSVSREKKESFPLTVTSAQKNPTAFYLCASSIGRSQSSYEQYFGPGTRLTVT.

V usage is TRBV7-9 and J usage is TRBJ1-2; D is undetermined. Trimming pared 5 bases from V and 6 bases from J, leaving 13 bases between. The CDR3 contains 13 residues. Germline assignment: CDR1 SEHNR and CDR2 FQNEAQ (reference sequence). CDR3: CASSEGIVDGYTF. CDR3 bases: TGTGCCAGCAGCGAAGGGATTGTTGATGGCTACACCTTC. Based on the CDR3 plus reference TRBV7-9 and TRBJ1-2, the full variable domain is DTGVSQNPRHKITKRGQNVTFRCDPISEHNRLYWYRQTLGQGPEFLTYFQNEAQLEKSRLLSDRFSAERPKGSFSTLEIQRTEQGDSAMYLCASSEGIVDGYTFGSGTRLTVV.

This clonotype was seen a few times. This chain links TRBV6-5 with TRBJ2-2; TRBD1 is a possible D gene (7 bases). Germline lookup yields CDR1 MNHEY and CDR2 SVGAGI. Trimming took 5 bases from V and 3 from J, leaving 10 bases between them. The CDR3 loop spans 14 amino acids. The CDR3, as DNA: TGTGCCAGCAGTGCGGGACAGTACACCGGGGAGCTGTTTTTT. Residues: CASSAGQYTGELFF.

This chain joins TRBV12-5 and TRBJ2-1, with D maybe TRBD1 (6 bases). V lost 4 bases and J 6 bases, leaving 7 bases between the germline ends. Germline V gene data show CDR1 as LGHNT and CDR2 as FRNRAP. This CDR3 is 12 amino acids long. The CDR3 coding sequence is TGTGCTAGTGGTTGGACAGTCAATGAGCAGTTCTTC. Translation gives CASGWTVNEQFF.

The V gene is TRBV7-6, the J gene TRBJ2-2, with D possibly being TRBD2 (6 bases). The CDR3 sequence is 16 residues long. Germline assignment: CDR1 SGHVS and CDR2 FNYEAQ. Trimming took off 0 bases at V and 4 bases at J, with 12 bases between the two ends. For the CDR3, the DNA is TGTGCCAGCAGCTTAGCGGGCGGGGAGCTCACCGGGGAGCTGTTTTTT. Translated: CASSLAGGELTGELFF.